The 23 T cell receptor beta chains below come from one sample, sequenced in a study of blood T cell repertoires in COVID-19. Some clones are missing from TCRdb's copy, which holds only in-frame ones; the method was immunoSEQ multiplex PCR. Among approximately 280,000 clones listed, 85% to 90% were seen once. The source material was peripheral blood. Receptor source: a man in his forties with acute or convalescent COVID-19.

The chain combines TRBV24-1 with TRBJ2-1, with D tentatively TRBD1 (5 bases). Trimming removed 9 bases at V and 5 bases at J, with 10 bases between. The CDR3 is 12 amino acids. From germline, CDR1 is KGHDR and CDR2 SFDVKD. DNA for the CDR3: TGTGCCACCCGCGGACAAGACAATGAGCAGTTCTTC. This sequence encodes CATRGQDNEQFF.

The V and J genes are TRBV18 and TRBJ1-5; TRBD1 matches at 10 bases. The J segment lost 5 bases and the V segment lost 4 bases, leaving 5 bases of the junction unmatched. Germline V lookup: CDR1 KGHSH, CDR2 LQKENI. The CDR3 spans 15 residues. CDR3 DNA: TGTGCCAGCTCACTTACCGGGACAGGGGATCAGCCCCAGCATTTT. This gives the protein CASSLTGTGDQPQHF.

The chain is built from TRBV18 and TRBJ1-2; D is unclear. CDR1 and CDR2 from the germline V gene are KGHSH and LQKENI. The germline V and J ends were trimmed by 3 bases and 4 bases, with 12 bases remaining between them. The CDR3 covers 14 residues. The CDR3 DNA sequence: TGTGCCAGCTCACCTATAGACAACCTCTATGGCTACACCTTC. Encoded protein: CASSPIDNLYGYTF.

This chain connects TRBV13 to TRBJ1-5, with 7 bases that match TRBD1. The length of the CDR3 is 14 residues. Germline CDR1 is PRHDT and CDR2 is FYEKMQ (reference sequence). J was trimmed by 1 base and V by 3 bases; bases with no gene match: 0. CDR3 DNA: TGTGCCAGCAGCTTCAGGGGGAGCAATCAGCCCCAGCATTTT. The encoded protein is CASSFRGSNQPQHF.

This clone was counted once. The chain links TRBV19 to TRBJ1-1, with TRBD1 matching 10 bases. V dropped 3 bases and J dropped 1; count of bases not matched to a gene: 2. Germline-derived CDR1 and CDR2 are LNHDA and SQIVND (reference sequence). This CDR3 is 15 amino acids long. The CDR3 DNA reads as TGTGCCAGTAGTATGAGGGACAGGGGGAACACTGAAGCTTTCTTT. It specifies CASSMRDRGNTEAFF. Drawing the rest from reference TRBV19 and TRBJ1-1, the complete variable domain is DGGITQSPKYLFRKEGQNVTLSCEQNLNHDAMYWYRQDPGQGLRLIYYSQIVNDFQKGDIAEGYSVSREKKESFPLTVTSAQKNPTAFYLCASSMRDRGNTEAFFGQGTRLTVV.

The CDR3 here is CASSMTGQKNTEAFF. As DNA, the CDR3 is TGTGCCAGTAGTATGACAGGCCAGAAGAACACTGAAGCTTTCTTT. This rearrangement joins TRBV19 to TRBJ1-1; perhaps TRBD1 as D (6 bases). This CDR3 has 15 amino acids. V was clipped by 3 bases and J by 1 base, with 12 bases between them. CDR1 is LNHDA, CDR2 SQIVND, per germline (reference sequence).

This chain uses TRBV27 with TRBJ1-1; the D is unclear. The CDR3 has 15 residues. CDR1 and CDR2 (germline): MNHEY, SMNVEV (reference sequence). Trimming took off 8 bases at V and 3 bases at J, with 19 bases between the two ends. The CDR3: CASAPARGPYTEAFF. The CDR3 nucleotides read TGTGCCAGCGCCCCGGCCCGTGGGCCCTACACTGAAGCTTTCTTT.

The DNA for the CDR3 is TGCGCCAGCAGCTTGGACGGACAGGGACAAGAAAAACTGTTTTTT. Amino acids: CASSLDGQGQEKLFF. The chain recombines TRBV5-1 with TRBJ1-4, with 8 bases that match TRBD1. The germline V gene has CDR1 SGHRS and CDR2 YFSETQ. Germline trimming cut 0 bases from V and 8 bases from J; bases unmatched to any gene: 6. The CDR3 covers 15 residues. Filled out from reference TRBV5-1 and TRBJ1-4, the complete variable domain reads KAGVTQTPRYLIKTRGQQVTLSCSPISGHRSVSWYQQTPGQGLQFLFEYFSETQRNKGNFPGRFSGRQFSNSRSEMNVSTLELGDSALYLCASSLDGQGQEKLFFGSGTQLSVL.

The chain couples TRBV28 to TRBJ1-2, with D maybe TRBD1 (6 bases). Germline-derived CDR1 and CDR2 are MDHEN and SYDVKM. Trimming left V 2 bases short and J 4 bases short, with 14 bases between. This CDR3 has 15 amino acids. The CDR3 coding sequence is TGTGCCAGCAGTTTAGCAGGGGTTGATTTCTATGGCTACACCTTC. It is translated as CASSLAGVDFYGYTF.

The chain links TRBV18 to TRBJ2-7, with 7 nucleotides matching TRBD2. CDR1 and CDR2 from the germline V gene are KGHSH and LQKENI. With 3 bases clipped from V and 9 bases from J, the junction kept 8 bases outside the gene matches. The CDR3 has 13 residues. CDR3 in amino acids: CASSPLSGEAQYF. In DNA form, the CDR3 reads TGTGCCAGCTCACCTTTAAGCGGGGAGGCGCAGTACTTC.

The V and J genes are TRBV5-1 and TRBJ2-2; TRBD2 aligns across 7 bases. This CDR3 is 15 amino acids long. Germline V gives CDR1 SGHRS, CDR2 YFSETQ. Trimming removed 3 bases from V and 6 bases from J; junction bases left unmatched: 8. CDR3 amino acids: CASSSQGGRSGELFF. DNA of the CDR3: TGCGCCAGCAGCTCCCAGGGAGGGAGGTCCGGGGAGCTGTTTTTT.

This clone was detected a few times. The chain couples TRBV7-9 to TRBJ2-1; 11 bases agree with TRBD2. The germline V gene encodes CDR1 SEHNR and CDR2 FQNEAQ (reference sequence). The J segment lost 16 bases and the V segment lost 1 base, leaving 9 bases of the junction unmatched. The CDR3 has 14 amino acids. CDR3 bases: TGTGCCAGCAGCTTAGACCTAGCGGGGGGCCGAAACTTCTTC. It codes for CASSLDLAGGRNFF. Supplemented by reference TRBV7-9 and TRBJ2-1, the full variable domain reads DTGVSQNPRHKITKRGQNVTFRCDPISEHNRLYWYRQTLGQGPEFLTYFQNEAQLEKSRLLSDRFSAERPKGSFSTLEIQRTEQGDSAMYLCASSLDLAGGRNFFGPGTRLTVL.

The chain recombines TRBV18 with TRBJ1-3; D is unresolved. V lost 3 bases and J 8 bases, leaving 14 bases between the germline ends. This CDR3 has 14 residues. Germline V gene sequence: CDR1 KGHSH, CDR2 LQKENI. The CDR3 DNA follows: TGTGCCAGCTCACCCCTGCCGCGTGTGGACACCATATATTTT. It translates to CASSPLPRVDTIYF.

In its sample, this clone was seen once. The CDR3 sequence: CASSLGRLLAKNIQYF. For the CDR3, the DNA is TGTGCCAGCAGCTTAGGCAGGTTGCTAGCCAAAAACATTCAGTACTTC. The V and J genes are TRBV7-2 and TRBJ2-4; no clear D gene. Germline V gene lookup returns CDR1 SGHTA and CDR2 FQGNSA. Trimming removed 1 base at V and 0 bases at J, with 10 bases between. The CDR3 has 16 residues.

The CDR3 reads CASRNESPYEQYF. CDR3 coding DNA: TGCGCCAGCAGAAACGAGTCCCCCTACGAGCAGTACTTC. The chain links TRBV10-1 to TRBJ2-7; D is unclear. The CDR3 contains 13 residues. The V gene lost 6 bases and the J gene lost 2 bases, with 11 bases spanning the gap. The germline V gene has CDR1 WNHNN and CDR2 SYGVQD (reference sequence).

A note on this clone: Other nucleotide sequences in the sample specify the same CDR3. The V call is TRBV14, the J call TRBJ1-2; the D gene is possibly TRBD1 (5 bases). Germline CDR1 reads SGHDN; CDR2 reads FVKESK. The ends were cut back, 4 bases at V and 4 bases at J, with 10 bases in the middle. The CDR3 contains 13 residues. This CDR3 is CASSLGQSYGYTF. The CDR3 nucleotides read TGTGCCAGCAGCCTAGGACAAAGCTATGGCTACACCTTC.

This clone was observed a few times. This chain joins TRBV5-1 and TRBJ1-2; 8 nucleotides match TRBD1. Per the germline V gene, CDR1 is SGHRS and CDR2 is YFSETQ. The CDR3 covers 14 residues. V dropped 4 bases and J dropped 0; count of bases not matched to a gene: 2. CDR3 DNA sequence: TGCGCCAGCAGCCCGGACAGGGCTAACTATGGCTACACCTTC. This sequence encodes CASSPDRANYGYTF.

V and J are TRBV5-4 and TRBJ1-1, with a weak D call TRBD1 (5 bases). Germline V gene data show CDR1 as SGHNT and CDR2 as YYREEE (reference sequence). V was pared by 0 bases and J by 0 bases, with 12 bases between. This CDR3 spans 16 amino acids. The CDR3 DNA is TGTGCCAGCAGCTTGGGGCGGGGGATGATGAACACTGAAGCTTTCTTT. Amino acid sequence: CASSLGRGMMNTEAFF.

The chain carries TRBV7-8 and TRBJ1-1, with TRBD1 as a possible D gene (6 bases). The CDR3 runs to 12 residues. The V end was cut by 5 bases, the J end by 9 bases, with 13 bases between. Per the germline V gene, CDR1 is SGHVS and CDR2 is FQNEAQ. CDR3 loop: CASSLVGAQAFF. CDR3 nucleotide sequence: TGTGCCAGCAGCCTAGTGGGGGCACAAGCTTTCTTT.

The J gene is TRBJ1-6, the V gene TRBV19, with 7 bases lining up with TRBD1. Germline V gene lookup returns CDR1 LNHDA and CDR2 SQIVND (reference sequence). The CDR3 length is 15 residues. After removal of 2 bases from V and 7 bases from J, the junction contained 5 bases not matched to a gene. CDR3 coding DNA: TGTGCCAGTAGTATATACAGGGGACGAAATTCACCCCTCCACTTT. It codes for CASSIYRGRNSPLHF.

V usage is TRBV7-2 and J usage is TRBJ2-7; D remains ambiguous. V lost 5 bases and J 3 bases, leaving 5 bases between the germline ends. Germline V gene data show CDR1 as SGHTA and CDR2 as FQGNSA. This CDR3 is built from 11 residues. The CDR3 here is CASSELYEQYF. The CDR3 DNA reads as TGTGCCAGCAGCGAACTCTACGAGCAGTACTTC.

CDR3: CASAKQSNQPQHF. The CDR3, as DNA: TGTGCTAGTGCCAAACAAAGCAATCAGCCCCAGCATTTT. V gene TRBV12-5 combines with J gene TRBJ1-5, with unresolved D. Between the trimmed V and J ends, which lost 7 bases and 1 base, there was a span of 8 bases. This CDR3 has 13 amino acids. The germline gives CDR1 LGHNT, CDR2 FRNRAP.

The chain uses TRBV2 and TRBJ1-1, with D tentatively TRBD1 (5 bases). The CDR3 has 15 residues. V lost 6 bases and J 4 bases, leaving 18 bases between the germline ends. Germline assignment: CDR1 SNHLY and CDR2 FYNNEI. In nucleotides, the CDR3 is TGTGCCAGCAGCGGATGGGGGGATTCGGGCACTGAAGCTTTCTTT. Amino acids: CASSGWGDSGTEAFF.